The table lists the clone carrying this TCR beta chain with a count of one. The data stem from a study of blood T cell repertoires in COVID-19. The CDR3 totals 16 residues. V shed 0 bases and J 0 bases; nucleotides not matched to a gene: 3. Germline CDR1 is SGDLS and CDR2 is YYNGEE. In the original processing: Amplification of reference gene primers provided the estimated nucleated cell counts. Sequencing used immunoSEQ multiplex PCR; TCRdb keeps in-frame clones, though not all of them. That table gives V, J and clone size, and the DNA gave D and trimming. This repertoire shows about 370,000 clones, more than 70% found once; its top ten account for about 2.9%.

This clonotype was obtained from a woman aged 25-40 years with COVID-19, enrolled during active disease. The chain couples TRBV9 to TRBJ2-1, with 7 bases identical to TRBD2. The source material was peripheral blood. CDR3 sequence: CASSVGAGDSYNEQFF. The CDR3 coding sequence is TGTGCCAGCAGCGTAGGGGCGGGAGACTCCTACAATGAGCAGTTCTTC.